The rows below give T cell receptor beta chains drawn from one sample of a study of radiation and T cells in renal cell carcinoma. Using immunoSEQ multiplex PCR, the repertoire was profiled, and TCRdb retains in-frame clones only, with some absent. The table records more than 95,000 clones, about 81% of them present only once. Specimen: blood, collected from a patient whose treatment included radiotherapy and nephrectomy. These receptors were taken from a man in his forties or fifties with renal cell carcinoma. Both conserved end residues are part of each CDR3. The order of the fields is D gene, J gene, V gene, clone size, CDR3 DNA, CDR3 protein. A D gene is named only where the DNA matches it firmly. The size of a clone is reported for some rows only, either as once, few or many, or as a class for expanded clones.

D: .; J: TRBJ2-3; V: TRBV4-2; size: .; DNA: TGTGCCAGCAGCCAAGATTGGGTTTCGCGGGGTGAGAGCACAGATACGCAGTATTTT; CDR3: CASSQDWVSRGESTDTQYF
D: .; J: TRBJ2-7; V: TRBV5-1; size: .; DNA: TGCGCCAGCAGCTTGGGACAGACAACCTACGAGCAGTACTTC; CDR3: CASSLGQTTYEQYF
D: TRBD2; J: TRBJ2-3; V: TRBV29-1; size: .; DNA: TGCAGCGTTGTGGCGGGGGGAAAATACACAGATACGCAGTATTTT; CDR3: CSVVAGGKYTDTQYF
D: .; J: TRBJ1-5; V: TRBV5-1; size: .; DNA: TGCGCCAGCAGCTTGGGGGGGTCGGCGGCTCAGCCCCAGCATTTT; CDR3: CASSLGGSAAQPQHF
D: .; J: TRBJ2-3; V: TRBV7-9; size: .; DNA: TGTGCCAGCAGTAGGACCGGGGGTAGCACAGATACGCAGTATTTT; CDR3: CASSRTGGSTDTQYF
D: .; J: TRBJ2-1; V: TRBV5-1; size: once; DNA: TGCGCCAGCAGCCCCGGACAGCCTCTCTACAATGAGCAGTTCTTC; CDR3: CASSPGQPLYNEQFF
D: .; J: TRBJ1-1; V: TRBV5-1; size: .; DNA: TGCGCCAGCAGCTTGGGGAACCAGGGAGTAGCTTTCTTT; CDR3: CASSLGNQGVAFF
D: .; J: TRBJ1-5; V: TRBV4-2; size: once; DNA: TGTGCCAGCAGCCAAGAAGTGACGGGGGGTCAGCCCCAGCATTTT; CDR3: CASSQEVTGGQPQHF
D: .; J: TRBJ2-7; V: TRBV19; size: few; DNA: TGTGCCAGTAGTATGCGGGCCGCCTCCGAGCAGTACTTC; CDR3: CASSMRAASEQYF
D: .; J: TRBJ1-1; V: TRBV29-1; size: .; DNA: TGCAGCGTTGTGACGGGAGGGAACACTGAAGCTTTCTTT; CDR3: CSVVTGGNTEAFF
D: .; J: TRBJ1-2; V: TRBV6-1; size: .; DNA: TGTGCCAGCAGTGAGCGTTTAGGGAGAGCTAACTATGGCTACACCTTC; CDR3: CASSERLGRANYGYTF
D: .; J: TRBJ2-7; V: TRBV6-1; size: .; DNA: TGTGCCAGCGGGAACAGGGACTACGAGCAGTACTTC; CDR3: CASGNRDYEQYF
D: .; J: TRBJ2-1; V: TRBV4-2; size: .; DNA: TGTGCCAGCAGCCAAGATAGTAGACCCATCCGGAACTCCTACAATGAGCAGTTCTTC; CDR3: CASSQDSRPIRNSYNEQFF
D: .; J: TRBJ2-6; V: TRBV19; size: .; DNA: TGTGCCAGTAGTATTGCAGGTGGGGAGTCTGGGGCCAACGTCCTGACTTTC; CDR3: CASSIAGGESGANVLTF
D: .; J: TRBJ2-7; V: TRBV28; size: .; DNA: TGTGCCAGCAGCCGAGGACAGACGCCCGAGCAGTACTTC; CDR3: CASSRGQTPEQYF
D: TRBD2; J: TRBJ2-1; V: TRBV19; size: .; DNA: TGTGCCAGTAGTATAAGTCTAGCGGTTAGTGAGCAGTTCTTC; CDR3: CASSISLAVSEQFF
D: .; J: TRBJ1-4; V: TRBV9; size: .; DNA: TGTGCCAGCAGCGCAGCCCGGGGGGAAAATGAAAAACTGTTTTTT; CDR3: CASSAARGENEKLFF
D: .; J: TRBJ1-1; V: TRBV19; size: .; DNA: TGTGCCAGTAGTATTTCCCTTTACACTGAAGCTTTCTTT; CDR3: CASSISLYTEAFF
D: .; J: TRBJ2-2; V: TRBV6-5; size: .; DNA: TGTGCCAGCAGTTACGGAGGGAACACCGGGGAGCTGTTTTTT; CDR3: CASSYGGNTGELFF
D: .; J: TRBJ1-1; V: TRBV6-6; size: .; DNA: TGTGCCAGCAGTGCCGGGACACTGAACACTGAAGCTTTCTTT; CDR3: CASSAGTLNTEAFF
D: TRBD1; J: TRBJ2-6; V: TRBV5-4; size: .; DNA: TGTGCCAGCAGCTGGGGACAGGGGTGGGCTGGGGCCAACGTCCTGACTTTC; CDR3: CASSWGQGWAGANVLTF
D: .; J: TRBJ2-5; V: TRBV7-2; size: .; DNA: TGTGCCAGCAGCTTGCCCCCAGAGACCCAGTACTTC; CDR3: CASSLPPETQYF
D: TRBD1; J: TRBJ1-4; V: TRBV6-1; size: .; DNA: TGTGCCAGCACCAAGGACAGGCGTGAAAAACTGTTTTTT; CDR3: CASTKDRREKLFF
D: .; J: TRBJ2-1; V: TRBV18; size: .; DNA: TGTGCCAGCTCACCACGGGCCCCAGGAGCCTACAATGAGCAGTTCTTC; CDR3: CASSPRAPGAYNEQFF
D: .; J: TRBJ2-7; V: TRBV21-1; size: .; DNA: TGTGCCAGCAGCTTCGAAGAGACAGAGCAGTACTTC; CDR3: CASSFEETEQYF
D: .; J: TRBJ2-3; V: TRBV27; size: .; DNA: TGTGCCAGCAGTTCCCCTGGTTGGAGCACAGATACGCAGTATTTT; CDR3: CASSSPGWSTDTQYF
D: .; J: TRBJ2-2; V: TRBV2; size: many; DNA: TGTGCCAGCAGTGGACAGCTCACCGGGGAGCTGTTTTTT; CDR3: CASSGQLTGELFF
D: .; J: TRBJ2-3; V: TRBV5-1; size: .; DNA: TGCGCCAGCAGCCCCGGGACAACCTCCACAGATACGCAGTATTTT; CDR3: CASSPGTTSTDTQYF
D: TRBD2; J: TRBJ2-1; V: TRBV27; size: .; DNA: TGTGCCAGCAGTGCCGAAAGCGGGAGGGCCTACAATGAGCAGTTCTTC; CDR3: CASSAESGRAYNEQFF
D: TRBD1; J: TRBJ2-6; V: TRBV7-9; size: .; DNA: TGTGCCAGCAGCAAGAATGTAGGGACAGGGGGCTCTGGGGCCAACGTCCTGACTTTC; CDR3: CASSKNVGTGGSGANVLTF
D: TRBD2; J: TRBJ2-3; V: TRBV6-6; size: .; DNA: TGTGCCAGCGGTCCCAAGCGGGGGGGGCGGACAGATACGCAGTATTTT; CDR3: CASGPKRGGRTDTQYF
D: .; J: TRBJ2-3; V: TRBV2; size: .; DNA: TGTGCCAGCAGTGAGGGAAATCTTGATACGCAGTATTTT; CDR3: CASSEGNLDTQYF
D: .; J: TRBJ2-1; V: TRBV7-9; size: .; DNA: TGTGCCAGCAGCTTAGGGGGACCCTACAATGAGCAGTTCTTC; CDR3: CASSLGGPYNEQFF
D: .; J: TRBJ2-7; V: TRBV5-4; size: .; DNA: TGTGCCAGCAGCTTGAGGGGTCTCAGCTCCTACGAGCAGTACTTC; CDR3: CASSLRGLSSYEQYF
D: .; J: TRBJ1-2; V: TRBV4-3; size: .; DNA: TGCGCCAGCAGCCAAGTCACAGAAAGCCCTTATGGCTACACCTTC; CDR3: CASSQVTESPYGYTF
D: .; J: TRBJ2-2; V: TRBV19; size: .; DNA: TGTGCCAGTAGTTGGGGAGGGAACACCGGGGAGCTGTTTTTT; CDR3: CASSWGGNTGELFF
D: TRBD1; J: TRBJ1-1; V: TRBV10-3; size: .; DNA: TGTGCCATCAGGGGAGCAGGGGGCGCGGATTCTGAAGCTTTCTTT; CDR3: CAIRGAGGADSEAFF
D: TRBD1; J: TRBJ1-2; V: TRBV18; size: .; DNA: TGTGCCAGCTCACCAGCCGACAGGGCTCCGAATGGCTACACCTTC; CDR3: CASSPADRAPNGYTF
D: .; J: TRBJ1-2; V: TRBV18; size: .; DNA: TGTGCCAGCTCACCGGGGGGGGCTGGTGGCTACACCTTC; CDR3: CASSPGGAGGYTF
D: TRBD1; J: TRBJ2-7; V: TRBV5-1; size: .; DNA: TGCGCCAGCAGCTTGGAACAGGGGGAGGACGAGCAGTACTTC; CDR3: CASSLEQGEDEQYF
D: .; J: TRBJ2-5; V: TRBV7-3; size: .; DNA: TGTGCCAGCAGCAGACAGGTCCAAGAGACCCAGTACTTC; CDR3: CASSRQVQETQYF
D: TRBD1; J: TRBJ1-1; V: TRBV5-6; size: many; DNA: TGTGCCAGCAGCTTTGGCCGGGACAGGTACTCTAACACTGAAGCTTTCTTT; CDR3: CASSFGRDRYSNTEAFF
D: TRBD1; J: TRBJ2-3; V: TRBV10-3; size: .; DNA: TGTGCCATCGCGCAGGGGGCTTTGGGGGATACGCAGTATTTT; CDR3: CAIAQGALGDTQYF
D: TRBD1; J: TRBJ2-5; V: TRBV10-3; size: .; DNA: TGTGCCATCAGTGGTCAACAGGGGGAGACCCAGTACTTC; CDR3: CAISGQQGETQYF
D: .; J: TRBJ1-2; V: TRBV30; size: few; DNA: TGTGCCTGTAACAGAGACAGGCCTTATGGCTACACCTTC; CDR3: CACNRDRPYGYTF